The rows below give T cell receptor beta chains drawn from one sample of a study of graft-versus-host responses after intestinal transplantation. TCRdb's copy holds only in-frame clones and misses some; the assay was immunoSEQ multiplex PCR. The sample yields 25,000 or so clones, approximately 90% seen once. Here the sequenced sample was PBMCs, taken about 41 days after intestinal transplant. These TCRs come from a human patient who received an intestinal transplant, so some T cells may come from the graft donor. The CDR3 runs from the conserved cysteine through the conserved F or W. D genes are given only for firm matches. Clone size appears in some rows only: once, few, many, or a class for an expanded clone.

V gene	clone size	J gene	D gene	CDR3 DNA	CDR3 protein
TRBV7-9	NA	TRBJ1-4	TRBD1	TGTGCCAGCAGCTTAGGGGAGTACAGGGGCACTAATGAAAAACTGTTTTTT	CASSLGEYRGTNEKLFF
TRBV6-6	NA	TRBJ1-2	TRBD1	TGTGCCAGCAGTTACTCGACAGGGTTCAATGGCTACACCTTC	CASSYSTGFNGYTF
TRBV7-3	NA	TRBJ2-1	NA	TGTGCCAGCAGCTCCCGACTTGGCTCCTACAATGAGCAGTTCTTC	CASSSRLGSYNEQFF
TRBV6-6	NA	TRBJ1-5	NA	TGTGCCAGCAGTTCAGACAGTAGCAATCAGCCCCAGCATTTT	CASSSDSSNQPQHF
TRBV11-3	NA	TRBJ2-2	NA	TGTGCCAGCAGCCCAGAGTGGACAGAGAACACCGGGGAGCTGTTTTTT	CASSPEWTENTGELFF
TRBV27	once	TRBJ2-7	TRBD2	TGTGCCAGCAGTTTGACCGGGGCGGGAGGGTCCTACGAGCAGTACTTC	CASSLTGAGGSYEQYF
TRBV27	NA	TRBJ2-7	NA	TGTGCCAGCAGTGAGGCGATCGGCTACGAGCAGTACTTC	CASSEAIGYEQYF
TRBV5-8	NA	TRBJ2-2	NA	TGTGCCAGCAGCTTGGGTTCGTGGGAGGCCCCCAATACCCACACCGGGGAGCTGTTTTTT	CASSLGSWEAPNTHTGELFF
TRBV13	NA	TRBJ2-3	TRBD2	TGTGCCAGCAGCCCCAGCGGGACTAGCGGGAGGCTTAGCACAGATACGCAGTATTTT	CASSPSGTSGRLSTDTQYF
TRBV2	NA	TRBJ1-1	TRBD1	TGTGCCAGCAGTCTTCGGACAGGGTGGGACAATGAAGCTTTCTTT	CASSLRTGWDNEAFF
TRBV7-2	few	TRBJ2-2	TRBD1	TGTGCCAGCAGCTTAGGGACAGGGAGATCCGGGGAGCTGTTTTTT	CASSLGTGRSGELFF
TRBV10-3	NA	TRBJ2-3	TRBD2	TGTGCCATCAGGGGACTAGCGGGAGGGGAGAGCACAGATACGCAGTATTTT	CAIRGLAGGESTDTQYF
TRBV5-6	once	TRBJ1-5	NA	TGTGCCAGCAGCTTTACAGGGATCGCTCAGCCCCAGCATTTT	CASSFTGIAQPQHF
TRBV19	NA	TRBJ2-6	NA	TGTGCCAGTAGCCCAAAACTACCGTGGCGTCGACTGAGCTCTGGGGCCAACGTCCTGACTTTC	CASSPKLPWRRLSSGANVLTF
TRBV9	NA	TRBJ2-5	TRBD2	TGTGCCAGCAGCCCCCAGGCGGGAGAAGAGACCCAGTACTTC	CASSPQAGEETQYF
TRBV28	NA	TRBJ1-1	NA	TGTGCCAGCAGTTTATGTGCAAAGTCGCCAAGGGGCCCTGAAGCTTTCTTT	CASSLCAKSPRGPEAFF
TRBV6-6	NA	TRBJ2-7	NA	TGTGCCAGCAGTTACGTGCGGTACGAGCAGTACTTC	CASSYVRYEQYF
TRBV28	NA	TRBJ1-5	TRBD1	TGTGCCAGCAGGCTGACAGGGTCAGGGTTGCAGCCCCAGCATTTT	CASRLTGSGLQPQHF
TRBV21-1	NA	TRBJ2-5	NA	TGTGCCAGCATCGTTAGGGGCGGGGGGCAAGAGACCCAGTACTTC	CASIVRGGGQETQYF
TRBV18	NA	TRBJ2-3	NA	TGTGCCAGCTCACCCCTGGCCCGTTCCGCTAGCACAGATACGCAGTATTTT	CASSPLARSASTDTQYF
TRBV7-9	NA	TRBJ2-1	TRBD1	TGTGCCAGCAGCCCCCGACAGGGTTCGGCCCCTAAACAGTTCTTC	CASSPRQGSAPKQFF
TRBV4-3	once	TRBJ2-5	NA	TGCGCCAGCAGCCAAGATCGGGCAGGGGTGGAAGAGACCCAGTACTTC	CASSQDRAGVEETQYF